This TCR beta chain was recovered during a study of T cells after yellow fever vaccination (dated 2019 in TCRdb). At the level of the whole study: Libraries from fractions with low cell numbers were prepared with the SMART-Seq v4 Ultra Low Input RNA kit. Blood was collected at multiple timepoints before and after primary and secondary immunization, and bulk PBMC replicates and cell subsets were isolated. Bulk TCR alpha and beta repertoires were sequenced longitudinally to track T-cell clones before and after primary and booster YFV17D yellow fever vaccination. Two healthy male donors, one aged 18 to 30 and one aged 30 to 40 years, made up the cohort. On the study overall, not on this receptor specifically: A small share of clonotypes was detected in both CD4 and CD8 compartments, with the overlap likely arising from convergent recombination. After the booster, most of the clones that had expanded following primary vaccination were detected again (96% of CD4 and more than 85% of CD8), which suggests that memory was broadly maintained. FACS-sorted repertoires could contain abundant contaminating clonotypes from the bulk population, so computational filtering was required. Because the study included only a couple of donors, the extent to which the findings can be generalized is limited. Compared with the primary T-cell response, the secondary T-cell response was faster but weaker, reaching its peak on day 5 rather than on day 15.

CDR1 MNHEY and CDR2 SMNVEV are derived from the germline V gene (reference sequence). V lost 2 bases and J lost 0 bases; the stretch between them is 5 bases long. From the cysteine up to the phenylalanine, the CDR3 has a length of 14 residues. Only the CDR3 DNA stays, 42 bases, in frame from base 1. The sequencer was an Illumina NovaSeq 6000. TCR cDNA was synthesized by 5'RACE template switching, which introduced a universal primer site and unique molecular identifiers. cDNA synthesis was primed from both the TCR alpha and TCR beta constant segments. Libraries were amplified in two PCR steps, with sample barcodes and sequencing adapters added in the second step. Sequencing of libraries was performed on Illumina HiSeq 2500 (2x100 bp) or NovaSeq (2x150 bp). The authors' pipeline ran thus. MIGEC was used to demultiplex reads and collapse the reads into UMI consensus sequences, and MiXCR was used for V(D)J alignment. Vaccine-responding clonotypes were defined with edgeR using replicate PBMC samples, requiring FDR below 0.01 and a log2 fold change above 5 up to day 15. Each bulk clonotype was labeled CD4 or CD8 based on which sequenced repertoire, CD4 or CD8, contained the clonotype at higher abundance. TCRdb reran the public reads through fastp at Q25 and MiXCR, keeping productive beta chains. Every distinct CDR3 protein forms one entry, paired with its most common genes and DNA. These V and J calls derive from TCRdb rather than the authors' analysis. The sample records around 330,000 distinct CDR3 sequences, roughly 4% of which are singletons. Together, the top ten hold around 24% of the sample.

This sample's treatment or condition label indicates: live attenuated yellow fever vaccine strain. At each blood-draw timepoint, two biological replicates of bulk PBMCs were obtained. A standard Ficoll-Paque protocol was used to isolate PBMCs from peripheral blood. RNA was extracted with TriZol from bulk PBMCs, CD4 and CD8 fractions, and dextramer-positive and dextramer-negative fractions. With respect to this clonotype: The antigen this receptor binds is unknown. No base quality values were provided; no much bigger clone lies one nucleotide off.

The sequence was obtained from a man between 18 and 29 years old who received the YFV17D yellow fever vaccine. The rearrangement combines TRBV27 with TRBJ1-3, with the D segment identity uncertain. The sequencing used PBMCs, collected on the day of the yellow fever booster vaccination. For the CDR3, the sequence is CASSLDISGNTIYF. The DNA reads TGTGCCAGCAGTTTAGACATCTCTGGAAACACCATATATTTT.